This entry features one T cell receptor beta chain sequence. Its antigen is still unknown. Trimming cost V 1 base and J 1 base, with 11 bases left between them. Germline CDR1 and CDR2: LGHNA and YNFKEQ. This CDR3 comprises 16 residues. The record originates from a study of identical twins. Broader study findings: Compared with unrelated sharing, twin-shared out-of-frame alpha sequences had more low-probability sequences.

Unique molecular identifiers were in the cDNA, with template-switch universal primer binding. TCRdb re-derived calls from the 5' RACE reads in MiXCR, one entry per CDR3 protein. The sample gives some 1,600,000 distinct CDR3 sequences, about 30% of which show up once; approximately 0.29% is in the top ten. V is TRBV4-2 and J is TRBJ1-5; perhaps TRBD1 as D (6 bases). This clonotype was obtained from a newborn girl in good health. The sequenced sample consisted of cord blood. In DNA, the CDR3 is TGTGCCAGCAGCCAAGGGCACAGGGCGAGCAATCAGCCCCAGCATTTT. It translates to CASSQGHRASNQPQHF.